This T cell receptor beta chain was recovered during a study of blood T cell repertoires in COVID-19. Study information: In each case, the material was cDNA or gDNA derived from T cells, B-cell-depleted T cells, or PBMCs.

The CDR3 totals 14 residues. The V and J ends lost 5 bases and 2 bases respectively, with 10 bases between them. The germline V gene has CDR1 MDHEN and CDR2 SYDVKM. Clones were sequenced by immunoSEQ multiplex PCR, and TCRdb holds only the in-frame ones, with some missing. The sample yields around 160,000 clones, 81% seen once. Sequences were obtained from peripheral blood. J is TRBJ1-5 and V is TRBV28; possibly TRBD1 for D (6 bases). The receptor's source is a human donor with acute or convalescent COVID-19. The donor label of this sample is uncertain. The chain's CDR3 is CASSVGGGNQPQHF. In DNA form, the CDR3 reads TGTGCCAGCAGTGTAGGGGGGGGCAATCAGCCCCAGCATTTT.